The TCR beta chain under discussion was sequenced for a study of shared clonotypes between healthy human individuals. Study outcomes and limitations: Compared with clonotypes that all four donors shared, non-shared clonotypes had lower generation probabilities. Tissues were not sampled, only blood, and their repertoires likely differ.

For every subset, genomic DNA was evenly distributed across several immunoSEQ plates. Clones were read by immunoSEQ multiplex PCR, and TCRdb kept only the in-frame ones, dropping some. The sample carries under 550,000 clones, roughly 95% recorded once. Worth noting for this clone: Its antigen remains unidentified.

There are 15 residues in the CDR3. Losses at the gene ends were 10 bases for V and 1 base for J; bases not matched to a gene: 10. Per the germline V gene, CDR1 is WSHSY and CDR2 is SAAADI. Sequences were obtained from naive CD4+ T cells sorted from blood. The sample's subset: CD45RA+ positively selected. The rearrangement uses TRBV10-2 and TRBJ2-7; 10 bases map to TRBD2. This TCR came from a woman in her 30s in good health. In DNA, the CDR3 is TGCGCCACTTCGGGACTAGCGTCCCGGTCCTACGAGCAGTACTTC. It is translated as CATSGLASRSYEQYF.